A single sample is the source of the 17 T cell receptor beta chains below, sequenced in a study of blood T cell repertoires in COVID-19. The method was immunoSEQ multiplex PCR; TCRdb's version includes in-frame clones alone and lacks a portion of them. This table holds roughly 250,000 clones, about 91% found once. The sample taken for sequencing was PBMCs or T cells enriched from blood (not recorded which). The receptors originated from a woman in her thirties or forties with acute COVID-19.

V gene TRBV19 combines with J gene TRBJ1-3, with D perhaps matching TRBD1 (6 bases). The CDR3 is made up of 17 amino acids. The V gene lost 5 bases and the J gene lost 0 bases, with 17 bases spanning the gap. Germline assignment: CDR1 LNHDA and CDR2 SQIVND (reference sequence). The CDR3 DNA follows: TGTGCCAGTAGTTTGAGGCATGGGACACCCTCTGGAAACACCATATATTTT. This gives the protein CASSLRHGTPSGNTIYF. The complete variable domain, with remaining parts taken from reference TRBV19 and TRBJ1-3, reads DGGITQSPKYLFRKEGQNVTLSCEQNLNHDAMYWYRQDPGQGLRLIYYSQIVNDFQKGDIAEGYSVSREKKESFPLTVTSAQKNPTAFYLCASSLRHGTPSGNTIYFGEGSWLTVV.

The V call is TRBV9, the J call TRBJ1-4; 7 bases are shared with TRBD1. V gave up 4 bases and J gave up 4 bases; unmatched junction bases: 13. Germline CDR1 reads SGDLS; CDR2 reads YYNGEE. This CDR3 comprises 17 residues. In DNA form, the CDR3 reads TGTGCCAGCAGCCCCGGACAGGCCGGGGCGGGTAATGAAAAACTGTTTTTT. It yields the protein CASSPGQAGAGNEKLFF.

This rearrangement joins TRBV18 to TRBJ1-4; tentative D call: TRBD1 (5 bases). Trimming removed 3 bases at V and 4 bases at J, with 15 bases between. The CDR3 is 16 amino acids. Germline CDR1 is KGHSH and CDR2 is LQKENI. The CDR3 is CASSPQTTDNNEKLFF. As DNA, the CDR3 is TGTGCCAGCTCACCTCAAACGACGGACAATAATGAAAAACTGTTTTTT.

This sequence joins TRBV5-6 and TRBJ1-6; D unresolved. The CDR3 runs 14 residues. CDR1 and CDR2 (germline): SGHDT, YYEEEE. Trimming pared 2 bases from V and 6 bases from J, leaving 9 bases between. This CDR3 reads CASSFPGSNSPLHF. Written as DNA, the CDR3 is TGTGCCAGCAGCTTCCCGGGGAGTAATTCACCCCTCCACTTT. The entire variable domain, with the rest obtained from reference TRBV5-6 and TRBJ1-6, is as follows: DAGVTQSPTHLIKTRGQQVTLRCSPKSGHDTVSWYQQALGQGPQFIFQYYEEEERQRGNFPDRFSGHQFPNYSSELNVNALLLGDSALYLCASSFPGSNSPLHFGNGTRLTVT.

The chain joins TRBV7-8 to TRBJ2-7; 10 nucleotides line up with TRBD2. Losses at the gene ends were 2 bases for V and 4 bases for J; bases not matched to a gene: 8. Germline lookup yields CDR1 SGHVS and CDR2 FQNEAQ. The CDR3 totals 16 residues. The CDR3 sequence: CASSLRGLAGEYEQYF. The CDR3 DNA reads as TGTGCCAGCAGCTTACGAGGGCTAGCGGGGGAATACGAGCAGTACTTC.

V and J are TRBV11-2 and TRBJ1-1; possibly TRBD1 for D (5 bases). The V gene lost 1 base and the J gene lost 10 bases, with 10 bases spanning the gap. CDR3 length: 12 amino acids. Germline V lookup: CDR1 SGHAT, CDR2 FQNNGV. CDR3 DNA sequence: TGTGCCAGCAGCTTAGTTGACGGGGGAGCTTTCTTT. Translated, it gives CASSLVDGGAFF.

This chain joins TRBV12-3 or TRBV12-4 and TRBJ2-1; tentatively, D is TRBD2 (6 bases). Trimming pared 7 bases from V and 2 bases from J, leaving 9 bases between. The CDR3 runs 13 residues. CDR3 loop: CASIPGAYNEQFF. In DNA, the CDR3 is TGTGCCAGCATCCCGGGAGCCTACAATGAGCAGTTCTTC.

This chain connects TRBV4-3 to TRBJ2-1; D is possibly TRBD2 (5 bases). V was trimmed by 0 bases and J by 2 bases, leaving 11 bases between them. The CDR3 length is 16 residues. CDR1 is LGHNA, CDR2 YSLEER, per germline. The CDR3 region is CASSQDRVGAYNEQFF. The CDR3 nucleotides read TGCGCCAGCAGCCAAGATCGTGTGGGAGCCTACAATGAGCAGTTCTTC.

The chain combines TRBV30 with TRBJ1-5; 7 positions agree with TRBD1. This CDR3 is built from 14 residues. J lost 4 bases, V lost 1 base, and 4 bases had no gene match. Germline V gives CDR1 GTSNPN, CDR2 SVGIG (reference sequence). CDR3 sequence: CAWSGTGANQPQHF. As DNA, the CDR3 is TGTGCCTGGAGTGGAACAGGGGCAAATCAGCCCCAGCATTTT. The variable domain in full, completed from reference TRBV30 and TRBJ1-5, reads SQTIHQWPATLVQPVGSPLSLECTVEGTSNPNLYWYRQAAGRGLQLLFYSVGIGQISSEVPQNLSASRPQDRQFILSSKKLLLSDSGFYLCAWSGTGANQPQHFGDGTRLSIL.

The rearrangement uses TRBV10-1 and TRBJ2-1; 8 positions match TRBD2. The ends lost 3 bases at V and 4 bases at J; junction bases unmatched: 5. This CDR3 is 15 amino acids long. Germline CDR1 WNHNN, CDR2 SYGVQD (reference sequence). The CDR3 coding sequence is TGCGCCAGCAGTGATCCGGGACTAGGGTACAATGAGCAGTTCTTC. Translated: CASSDPGLGYNEQFF.

The chain couples TRBV11-3 to TRBJ2-3, with 8 bases aligning to TRBD2. V lost 5 bases to trimming and J lost 3 bases; unmatched junction nucleotides: 10. This CDR3 is 16 amino acids long. Germline V CDR1 and CDR2: SGHNT, YENEEA. The CDR3 region is CASSPPAGGATDTQYF. DNA of the CDR3: TGTGCCAGCAGCCCGCCGGCGGGAGGAGCGACAGATACGCAGTATTTT. The full variable domain, completed using reference TRBV11-3 and TRBJ2-3, is EAGVVQSPRYKIIEKKQPVAFWCNPISGHNTLYWYLQNLGQGPELLIRYENEEAVDDSQLPKDRFSAERLKGVDSTLKIQPAELGDSAVYLCASSPPAGGATDTQYFGPGTRLTVL.

The V gene is TRBV6-1, the J gene TRBJ2-7; TRBD2 matches 9 bases. This CDR3 is 14 amino acids long. Germline trimming cut 3 bases from V and 8 bases from J; bases unmatched to any gene: 8. CDR1 and CDR2 from the germline V gene are MNHNS and SASEGT. The CDR3 reads CASSDSGGSDKQYF. CDR3 nucleotide sequence: TGTGCCAGCAGTGATAGCGGGGGCTCGGATAAGCAGTACTTC.

V is TRBV28 and J is TRBJ2-7, with TRBD1 matching 8 bases. V lost 6 bases to trimming and J lost 9 bases; unmatched junction nucleotides: 16. CDR3 length: 15 amino acids. Germline V gene data show CDR1 as MDHEN and CDR2 as SYDVKM. CDR3 nucleotide sequence: TGTGCCAGCAGCCCCTCCCCCGGACAGGGCCTCGCGCAGTACTTC. Its protein product is CASSPSPGQGLAQYF.

The chain has TRBV5-6 and TRBJ1-1; 7 nucleotides align to TRBD1. Trimming took 4 bases from V and 6 from J; bases not matched to a gene: 15. Per germline, CDR1 SGHDT and CDR2 YYEEEE. The CDR3 extends over 16 amino acids. In DNA form, the CDR3 reads TGTGCCAGCAGCATCGAAGGTTGGGGACAGTTTGCTGAAGCTTTCTTT. This encodes CASSIEGWGQFAEAFF.

This clone has just one count. The chain joins TRBV9 to TRBJ2-3, with 8 bases identical to TRBD2. This CDR3 contains 18 residues. Unmatched junction bases numbered 13, after V lost 4 bases and J lost 0 bases. The V gene's germline CDR1 is SGDLS and CDR2 YYNGEE. Here the CDR3 reads CASSTSSGTRTSTDTQYF. The CDR3 DNA sequence: TGTGCCAGCAGCACATCCTCCGGGACTAGAACTAGCACAGATACGCAGTATTTT.

This sequence joins TRBV19 and TRBJ2-3; 13 bases match TRBD2. The CDR3 has 19 residues. Germline CDR1 LNHDA, CDR2 SQIVND (reference sequence). The junction had 14 bases not matched to a gene; V was cut back by 5 bases and J by 3 bases. CDR3 DNA: TGTGCCAGTAGTCCCCTAAGTGATTGGACTAGCGGGAGTACAGATACGCAGTATTTT. It yields the protein CASSPLSDWTSGSTDTQYF.

The gene calls are TRBV7-8 and TRBJ1-4, with 8 bases that match TRBD1. Trimming at V came to 3 bases and at J to 7 bases, leaving 7 bases not matched to a gene. CDR1 and CDR2 (germline): SGHVS, FQNEAQ. The CDR3 contains 15 residues. CDR3 DNA sequence: TGTGCCAGCAGCTTTTTAGGACAGGGCGGTGAAAAACTGTTTTTT. Translated: CASSFLGQGGEKLFF. The full variable domain, in which reference TRBV7-8 and TRBJ1-4 provide the parts outside the CDR3, is GAGVSQSPRYKVAKRGQDVALRCDPISGHVSLFWYQQALGQGPEFLTYFQNEAQLDKSGLPSDRFFAERPEGSVSTLKIQRTQQEDSAVYLCASSFLGQGGEKLFFGSGTQLSVL.